The 4 T cell receptor beta chains below were found in one sample sequenced in a study of blood T cell repertoires in COVID-19. Method: immunoSEQ multiplex PCR; TCRdb's copy keeps in-frame clones and lacks some. Of some 340,000 clones listed, around nine tenths are singletons. Material for sequencing was PBMCs or T cells enriched from blood (not recorded which). These receptors all stem from a young woman who had been exposed to COVID-19.

This rearrangement joins TRBV27 to TRBJ1-5, with a tentative D call TRBD1 (5 bases). V was shortened by 3 bases and J by 1 base, with 7 bases between the two germline ends. The CDR3 loop spans 14 amino acids. CDR1 and CDR2 (germline): MNHEY, SMNVEV (reference sequence). This chain's CDR3 is CASSFDRSNQPQHF. The CDR3 DNA sequence: TGTGCCAGCAGTTTCGACAGAAGCAATCAGCCCCAGCATTTT.

The genes are TRBV5-4 and TRBJ2-3, with a weak D call TRBD2 (5 bases). Deletions cut 0 bases from V and 2 bases from J, with 10 bases between. Looked up from germline, CDR1 is SGHNT and CDR2 is YYREEE (reference sequence). The CDR3 extends over 15 amino acids. CDR3 in amino acids: CASSLEWGATDTQYF. As DNA, the CDR3 is TGTGCCAGCAGCTTGGAGTGGGGAGCCACAGATACGCAGTATTTT.

CDR3 DNA: TGTGCCAGCAGTTACTCCTCCCTAGCGGGGGGGCGGACAGATACGCAGTATTTT. Translated: CASSYSSLAGGRTDTQYF. This chain connects TRBV6-2 or TRBV6-3 to TRBJ2-3, with 12 positions matching TRBD2. The CDR3 loop spans 18 amino acids. Germline values: CDR1 MNHEY, CDR2 SVGEGT. Losses at the gene ends were 0 bases for V and 3 bases for J; bases not matched to a gene: 7.

The chain is built from TRBV4-1 and TRBJ1-4; 9 bases map to TRBD1. Germline CDR1 reads MGHRA; CDR2 reads YSYEKL. The CDR3 spans 16 residues. With V trimmed by 3 bases and J by 6 bases, 8 bases remained unmatched. The CDR3 region is CASSHSRQGGHEKLFF. DNA for the CDR3: TGCGCCAGCAGCCATTCCAGACAGGGGGGGCATGAAAAACTGTTTTTT.